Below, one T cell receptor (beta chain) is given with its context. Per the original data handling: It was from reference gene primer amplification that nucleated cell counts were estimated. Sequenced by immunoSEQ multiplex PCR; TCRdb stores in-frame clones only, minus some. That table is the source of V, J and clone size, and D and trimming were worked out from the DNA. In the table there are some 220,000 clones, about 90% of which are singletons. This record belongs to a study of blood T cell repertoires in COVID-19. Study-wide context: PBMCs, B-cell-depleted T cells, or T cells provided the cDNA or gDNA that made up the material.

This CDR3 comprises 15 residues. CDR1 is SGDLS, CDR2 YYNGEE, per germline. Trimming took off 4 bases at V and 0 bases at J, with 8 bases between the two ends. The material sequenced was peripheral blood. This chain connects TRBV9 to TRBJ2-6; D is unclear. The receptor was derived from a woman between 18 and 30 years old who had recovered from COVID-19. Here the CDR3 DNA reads TGTGCCAGCAGCCCCCGTCCCTCTGGGGCCAACGTCCTGACTTTC. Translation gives CASSPRPSGANVLTF.